The 25 T cell receptor beta chains below were found in one sample sequenced in a study of T cell responses to AZD1222 COVID-19 vaccine. Generated by immunoSEQ multiplex PCR, the TCRdb table keeps only in-frame clones and is missing some. The data show some 170,000 clones, approximately 94% seen once. The sequencing used peripheral blood, collected on day 0 of AZD1222 vaccination. All receptors derive from an adult in good health.

This chain connects TRBV10-3 to TRBJ1-3; no definite D call. V dropped 5 bases and J dropped 3 bases, with 11 bases sitting between them. Germline CDR1 is ENHRY and CDR2 is SYGVKD. The CDR3 totals 14 residues. Here the CDR3 DNA reads TGTGCCATCAGTAACTCCTTTCTTGGAAACACCATATATTTT. Translating it yields CAISNSFLGNTIYF.

J is TRBJ1-2 and V is TRBV4-2; no firm D call. Germline V gene sequence: CDR1 LGHNA, CDR2 YNFKEQ. The length of the CDR3 is 15 residues. Trimming took 4 bases from V and 2 from J, leaving 14 bases between them. CDR3 residues: CASSPGLGPNYGYTF. The CDR3 region has the DNA TGTGCCAGCAGCCCCGGTCTAGGCCCCAACTATGGCTACACCTTC.

This clone was recorded once. V usage is TRBV7-2 and J usage is TRBJ2-7; 7 nucleotides align to TRBD1. The CDR3 loop spans 14 amino acids. CDR1 SGHTA and CDR2 FQGNSA come from the germline V gene. V lost 5 bases and J lost 6; bases outside the gene matches: 10. Written as DNA, the CDR3 is TGTGCCAGCAGCCCGAGGACAGGTATATCCGAGCAGTACTTC. Its translation: CASSPRTGISEQYF.

About this clone: The same CDR3 is also encoded by other DNA sequences in this sample. V is TRBV5-1 and J is TRBJ1-1, with D uncertain. Trimming took off 0 bases at V and 1 base at J, with 4 bases between the two ends. Germline-derived CDR1 and CDR2 are SGHRS and YFSETQ. CDR3 size: 13 residues. This CDR3 is CASSLDRNTEAFF. The CDR3, as DNA: TGCGCCAGCAGCTTGGACAGGAACACTGAAGCTTTCTTT.

The rearrangement uses TRBV6-4 and TRBJ1-2, with a possible D match to TRBD1 (5 bases). This CDR3 contains 16 residues. The V gene lost 0 bases and the J gene lost 6 bases, with 17 bases spanning the gap. Germline values: CDR1 MRHNA, CDR2 SNTAGT. CDR3 region: CASSDSALGPAHGYTF. Written as DNA, the CDR3 is TGTGCCAGCAGTGACTCCGCACTGGGACCAGCACATGGCTACACCTTC.

J is TRBJ1-1 and V is TRBV5-1; D remains ambiguous. Looked up from germline, CDR1 is SGHRS and CDR2 is YFSETQ. Trimming took 8 bases from V and 1 from J, leaving 9 bases between them. CDR3 length: 12 residues. CDR3 nucleotide sequence: TGCGCCAGTTACACCTCGAACACTGAAGCTTTCTTT. This gives the protein CASYTSNTEAFF.

The chain carries TRBV11-1 and TRBJ2-7; 8 bases are a match to TRBD2. Germline V lookup: CDR1 SGHAT, CDR2 FQDESV (reference sequence). J gave up 0 bases and V 2 bases, and 3 bases lay outside the gene matches. The CDR3 is made up of 15 amino acids. DNA of the CDR3: TGTGCCAGCAGCTTAACTAGCGGCAACTCCTACGAGCAGTACTTC. It specifies CASSLTSGNSYEQYF.

The chain uses TRBV6-5 and TRBJ1-5; D is unresolved. The CDR3 loop spans 14 amino acids. V was clipped by 6 bases and J by 8 bases, with 17 bases between them. In germline, CDR1 is MNHEY, CDR2 SVGAGI. The CDR3 loop is CASREAARFEPQHF. The CDR3 nucleotides read TGTGCCAGCAGGGAGGCCGCCCGGTTCGAGCCCCAGCATTTT.

The rearrangement links TRBV9 to TRBJ2-1; D may be TRBD2 (6 bases). The CDR3 loop spans 17 amino acids. V lost 0 bases and J lost 4, with 17 bases in between. The V gene's germline CDR1 is SGDLS and CDR2 YYNGEE. This CDR3 reads CASSVDSSAGFYNEQFF. The DNA for the CDR3 is TGTGCCAGCAGCGTAGATAGTTCGGCGGGATTTTACAATGAGCAGTTCTTC.

A single count supports this clone. The chain is built from TRBV2 and TRBJ2-7; possibly TRBD2 for D (6 bases). Trimming pared 0 bases from V and 3 bases from J, leaving 9 bases between. In germline, CDR1 is SNHLY, CDR2 FYNNEI. The CDR3 spans 14 residues. CDR3 nucleotides: TGTGCCAGCAGTGAAGCGCCGGGACTCTACGAGCAGTACTTC. Translated, it gives CASSEAPGLYEQYF.

This rearrangement joins TRBV27 to TRBJ1-1, with TRBD1 identical over 7 bases. Unmatched junction bases numbered 11, after V lost 5 bases and J lost 2 bases. Per germline, CDR1 MNHEY and CDR2 SMNVEV (reference sequence). The CDR3 has 16 amino acids. CDR3 nucleotide sequence: TGTGCCAGCAGTCCAGCGGGACAGTTGATTAACACTGAAGCTTTCTTT. Protein sequence: CASSPAGQLINTEAFF.

The chain links TRBV20-1 to TRBJ1-3; D remains ambiguous. CDR1 is DFQATT, CDR2 SNEGSKA, per germline (reference sequence). Trimming pared 5 bases from V and 4 bases from J, leaving 6 bases between. The CDR3 has 11 amino acids. CDR3 coding DNA: TGCAGTGCTGAAGTAGGAAACACCATATATTTT. It translates to CSAEVGNTIYF.

V gene TRBV18 combines with J gene TRBJ1-2; TRBD1 matches 7 bases. The CDR3 is 15 residues long. Trimming cost V 4 bases and J 0 bases; bases outside gene matches: 5. CDR1 is KGHSH, CDR2 LQKENI, per germline. The CDR3 DNA reads TGTGCCAGCTCACAGGGGACAGATGCTAACTATGGCTACACCTTC. Protein sequence: CASSQGTDANYGYTF.

The CDR3 sequence is CASSADINNEQFF. CDR3 bases: TGCGCCAGCAGCGCGGATATCAACAATGAGCAGTTCTTC. The chain employs TRBV10-1 and TRBJ2-1; D is unresolved. CDR1 WNHNN and CDR2 SYGVQD come from the germline V gene (reference sequence). V was pared by 6 bases and J by 5 bases, with 11 bases between. The length of the CDR3 is 13 residues.

The chain uses TRBV7-2 and TRBJ1-2, with 9 bases that match TRBD1. Germline V lookup: CDR1 SGHTA, CDR2 FQGNSA. V dropped 1 base and J dropped 4; count of bases not matched to a gene: 1. The CDR3 consists of 14 residues. The CDR3 loop reads CASSLGDRAYGYTF. CDR3 nucleotide sequence: TGTGCCAGCAGCTTAGGGGACAGGGCCTATGGCTACACCTTC.

The chain employs TRBV25-1 and TRBJ2-3, with 13 bases aligning to TRBD2. There are 14 residues in the CDR3. Trimming cost V 6 bases and J 5 bases; bases outside gene matches: 2. Germline CDR1 reads MGHDK; CDR2 reads SYGVNS. The CDR3 DNA follows: TGTGCCAGCAGACTAGCGGGAGGGGGAGATACGCAGTATTTT. Protein: CASRLAGGGDTQYF.

V is TRBV7-8 and J is TRBJ2-7; 7 nucleotides line up with TRBD2. Germline CDR1 reads SGHVS; CDR2 reads FQNEAQ. The CDR3 is made up of 16 amino acids. V shed 4 bases and J 0 bases; nucleotides not matched to a gene: 9. CDR3 sequence reads: CASSWSRGDYSYEQYF. The CDR3 nucleotides read TGTGCCAGCAGCTGGTCCCGAGGGGACTACTCCTACGAGCAGTACTTC.

The V and J genes are TRBV10-1 and TRBJ1-1; D perhaps matches TRBD1 (5 bases). V lost 2 bases to trimming and J lost 0 bases, with 16 bases between them. Germline V CDR1 and CDR2: WNHNN, SYGVQD (reference sequence). CDR3 length: 17 amino acids. For the CDR3, the DNA is TGCGCCAGCAGTGAGGGGGGATCCAGAAGCATGAACACTGAAGCTTTCTTT. This translates into CASSEGGSRSMNTEAFF.

The chain carries TRBV6-1 and TRBJ1-2; 7 positions agree with TRBD1. This CDR3 comprises 15 residues. Per the germline V gene, CDR1 is MNHNS and CDR2 is SASEGT. V gave up 3 bases and J gave up 3 bases; unmatched junction bases: 7. This CDR3 reads CASSDQGGSDYGYTF. CDR3 nucleotide sequence: TGTGCCAGCAGTGACCAGGGGGGGTCTGACTATGGCTACACCTTC.

This chain links TRBV27 with TRBJ1-4, with D possibly being TRBD1 (6 bases). The CDR3 length is 15 residues. Trimming took off 5 bases at V and 7 bases at J, with 17 bases between the two ends. Germline V gene data show CDR1 as MNHEY and CDR2 as SMNVEV (reference sequence). The CDR3 DNA reads TGTGCCAGCAGTCCCAACAGGGATTGGCGTGAAAAACTGTTTTTT. Translation gives CASSPNRDWREKLFF.

The CDR3 coding sequence is TGCGCCAGCAGTGAAGGCGTCCCTGGGGAGCAGTACTTC. Amino acid sequence: CASSEGVPGEQYF. This chain joins TRBV10-1 and TRBJ2-7, with D unresolved. Germline V gives CDR1 WNHNN, CDR2 SYGVQD (reference sequence). The V end was cut by 3 bases, the J end by 7 bases, with 13 bases between. The CDR3 consists of 13 residues.

The rearrangement links TRBV19 to TRBJ2-7, with unresolved D. CDR3 length: 12 amino acids. Germline V gene data show CDR1 as LNHDA and CDR2 as SQIVND (reference sequence). The V end was cut by 3 bases, the J end by 6 bases, with 9 bases between. The CDR3 DNA reads TGTGCCAGTAGTATCCGGCAGACCGAGCAGTACTTC. Its protein product is CASSIRQTEQYF.

The V and J genes are TRBV4-1 and TRBJ2-1; TRBD1 or TRBD2 may be the D gene (5 bases each). This CDR3 spans 14 amino acids. The germline gives CDR1 MGHRA, CDR2 YSYEKL. V was clipped by 2 bases and J by 10 bases, with 15 bases between them. The CDR3 is CASSQPRDRPEQFF. In nucleotides, the CDR3 is TGCGCCAGCAGCCAACCCCGGGACCGACCAGAGCAGTTCTTC.

The rearrangement links TRBV9 to TRBJ1-2, with 7 nucleotides matching TRBD1. The V gene end was trimmed by 0 bases and the J gene end by 3 bases; junction bases not matched to a gene: 14. This CDR3 contains 18 residues. Germline CDR1 reads SGDLS; CDR2 reads YYNGEE. In nucleotides, the CDR3 is TGTGCCAGCAGCGTAGTGAGACAGGGTCGGATCGCGGACTATGGCTACACCTTC. The encoded protein is CASSVVRQGRIADYGYTF.

This clone came up a few times. The chain joins TRBV5-4 to TRBJ2-7, with D perhaps being TRBD1 or TRBD2 (5 bases each). Germline CDR1 reads SGHNT; CDR2 reads YYREEE (reference sequence). V lost 6 bases and J 0 bases, leaving 16 bases between the germline ends. This CDR3 contains 15 residues. DNA of the CDR3: TGTGCCAGCACTCCAGACAGCGGACTCTCCTACGAGCAGTACTTC. It translates to CASTPDSGLSYEQYF. Full variable domain (missing parts from reference TRBV5-4 and TRBJ2-7): ETGVTQSPTHLIKTRGQQVTLRCSSQSGHNTVSWYQQALGQGPQFIFQYYREEENGRGNFPPRFSGLQFPNYSSELNVNALELDDSALYLCASTPDSGLSYEQYFGPGTRLTVT.